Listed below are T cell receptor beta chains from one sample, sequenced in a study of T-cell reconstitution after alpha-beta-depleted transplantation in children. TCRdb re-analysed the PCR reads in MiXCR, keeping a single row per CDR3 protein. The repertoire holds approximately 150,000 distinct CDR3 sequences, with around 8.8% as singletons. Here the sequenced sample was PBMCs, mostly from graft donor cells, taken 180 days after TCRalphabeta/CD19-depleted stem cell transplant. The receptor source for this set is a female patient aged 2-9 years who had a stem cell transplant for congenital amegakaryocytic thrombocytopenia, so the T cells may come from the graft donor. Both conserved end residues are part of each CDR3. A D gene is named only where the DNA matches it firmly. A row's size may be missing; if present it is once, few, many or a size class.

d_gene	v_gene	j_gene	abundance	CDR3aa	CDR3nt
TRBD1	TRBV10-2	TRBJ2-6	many	CASRGHRDRGLSGANVLTF	TGCGCCAGCAGAGGACACCGGGACAGGGGCCTCTCTGGGGCCAACGTCCTGACTTTC
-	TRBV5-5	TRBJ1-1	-	CASSPGGNEAFF	TGTGCCAGCAGCCCGGGGGGGAATGAAGCTTTCTTT
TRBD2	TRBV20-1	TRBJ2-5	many	CSARVAGGFQETQYF	TGCAGTGCTAGAGTGGCGGGAGGATTCCAAGAGACCCAGTACTTC
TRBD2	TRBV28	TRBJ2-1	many	CASSPTAAGLSYNEQFF	TGTGCCAGCAGTCCAACTGCAGCGGGACTATCCTACAATGAGCAGTTCTTC
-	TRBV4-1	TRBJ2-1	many	CASRNYGSLGNEQFF	TGCGCCAGCAGGAATTATGGGAGTTTGGGCAATGAGCAGTTCTTC
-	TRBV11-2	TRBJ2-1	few	CASSLFGPGQFF	TGTGCCAGCAGCTTATTCGGGCCCGGGCAGTTCTTC
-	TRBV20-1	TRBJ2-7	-	CSAEQYEQYF	TGCAGTGCGGAACAGTACGAGCAGTACTTC
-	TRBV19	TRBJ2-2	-	CASSISRRDFHTGELFF	TGTGCCAGTAGTATTTCTCGGCGGGACTTCCACACCGGGGAGCTGTTTTTT
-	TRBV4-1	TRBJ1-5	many	CASSQVWGGWEENQPQHF	TGCGCCAGCAGCCAAGTTTGGGGGGGGTGGGAAGAAAATCAGCCCCAGCATTTT
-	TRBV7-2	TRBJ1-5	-	CASSLETGNQPQHF	TGTGCCAGCAGCTTAGAAACAGGGAATCAGCCCCAGCATTTT
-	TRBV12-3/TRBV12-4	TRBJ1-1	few	CASTLGGPEAFF	TGTGCCAGCACCCTAGGTGGGCCTGAAGCTTTCTTT
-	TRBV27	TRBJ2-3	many	CASSFGWADTQYF	TGTGCCAGCAGTTTTGGTTGGGCAGATACGCAGTATTTT
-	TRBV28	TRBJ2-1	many	CASTLYPDIGSGSYNEQFF	TGTGCCAGCACCCTCTACCCCGACATCGGTAGCGGCTCCTACAATGAGCAGTTCTTC
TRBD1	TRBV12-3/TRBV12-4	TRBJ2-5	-	CASSRTGCWETHYF	TGTGCCAGCAGCCGGACAGGGTGCTGGGAGACCCACTACTTC
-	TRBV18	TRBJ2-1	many	CASSPKSGDLNEQFF	TGTGCCAGCTCACCTAAGTCAGGAGACCTCAATGAGCAGTTCTTC
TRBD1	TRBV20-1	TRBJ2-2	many	CSARVAGGGMTGELFF	TGCAGTGCTAGAGTTGCAGGGGGCGGGATGACCGGGGAGCTGTTTTTT
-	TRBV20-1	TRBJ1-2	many	CSAGTRGGYTF	TGCAGTGCAGGCACTAGGGGCGGCTACACCTTC
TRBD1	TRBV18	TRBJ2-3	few	CASSPVSTGDTDTQYF	TGTGCCAGCTCACCAGTTTCAACAGGGGACACAGATACGCAGTATTTT
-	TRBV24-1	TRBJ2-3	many	CATSDLMDNTDTQYF	TGTGCCACCAGTGACCTCATGGACAACACAGATACGCAGTATTTT
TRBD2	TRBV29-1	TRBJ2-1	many	CSVEFVAGGFYNEQFF	TGCAGCGTTGAGTTCGTGGCGGGGGGTTTTTACAATGAGCAGTTCTTC
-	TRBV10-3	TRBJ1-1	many	CAINAGAEKAFF	TGTGCCATCAATGCAGGGGCTGAAAAAGCTTTCTTT
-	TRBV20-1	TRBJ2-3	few	CSARQDSTDTQYF	TGCAGTGCTCGACAGGACAGCACAGATACGCAGTATTTT
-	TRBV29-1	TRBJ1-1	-	CSIAGVKNTEAFF	TGCAGCATTGCCGGGGTTAAGAACACTGAAGCTTTCTTT
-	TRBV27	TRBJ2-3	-	CASSLFPQPTDTQYF	TGTGCCAGCAGTTTATTCCCCCAGCCCACAGATACGCAGTATTTT
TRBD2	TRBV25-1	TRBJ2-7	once	CASSGLAGGYEQYF	TGTGCCAGCAGTGGACTAGCGGGAGGGTACGAGCAGTACTTC
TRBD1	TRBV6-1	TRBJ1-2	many	CASSLRQGYNYGYTF	TGTGCCAGCAGTCTTCGACAGGGTTATAACTATGGCTACACCTTC
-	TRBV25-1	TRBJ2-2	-	CASSEWFGDSLGGDTGELFF	TGTGCCAGCAGTGAATGGTTCGGTGACAGTCTTGGGGGCGACACCGGGGAGCTGTTTTTT
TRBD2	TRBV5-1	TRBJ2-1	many	CASSLTPAGTSGNNEQFF	TGCGCCAGCAGCTTGACGCCGGCAGGGACTAGCGGGAACAATGAGCAGTTCTTC
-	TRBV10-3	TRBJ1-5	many	CAISGGGRANQPQHF	TGTGCCATCAGTGGGGGGGGGAGGGCGAATCAGCCCCAGCATTTT
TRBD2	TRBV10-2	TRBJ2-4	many	CASSSGRGYKNIQYF	TGCGCCAGCAGTAGCGGGAGAGGCTACAAAAACATTCAGTACTTC
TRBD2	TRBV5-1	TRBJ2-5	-	CASSSPVGGQETQYF	TGCGCCAGCAGCTCCCCTGTGGGGGGGCAAGAGACCCAGTACTTC
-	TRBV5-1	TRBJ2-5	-	CASSLDFTDYEPQQETQYF	TGCGCCAGCAGCTTGGACTTTACAGATTACGAACCTCAACAAGAGACCCAGTACTTC
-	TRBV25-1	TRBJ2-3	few	CASSESRGMAVTDTQYF	TGTGCCAGCAGTGAATCTCGGGGCATGGCTGTCACAGATACGCAGTATTTT
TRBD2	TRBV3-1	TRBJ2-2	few	CASSQDSEREIAGELFF	TGTGCCAGCAGCCAAGATTCGGAGCGGGAGATCGCCGGGGAGCTGTTTTTT
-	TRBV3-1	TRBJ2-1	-	CASSQARGSDEQFF	TGTGCCAGCAGCCAAGCGCGGGGTAGCGATGAGCAGTTCTTC
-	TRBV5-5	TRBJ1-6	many	CASSWGVSPPMNSPLHF	TGTGCCAGCAGCTGGGGGGTTAGTCCACCTATGAATTCACCCCTCCACTTT
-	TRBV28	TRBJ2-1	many	CASSLTYEQFF	TGTGCCAGCAGTTTGACCTATGAGCAGTTCTTC
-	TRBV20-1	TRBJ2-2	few	CSARGVRDFGTGELFF	TGCAGTGCTAGAGGTGTTCGGGACTTCGGCACCGGGGAGCTGTTTTTT
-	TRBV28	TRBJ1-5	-	CASSRDSNQPQHF	TGTGCCAGCAGTAGAGATAGCAATCAGCCCCAGCATTTT
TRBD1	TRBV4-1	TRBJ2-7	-	CASSQVDRGAEFLNEQYF	TGCGCCAGCAGCCAAGTTGACAGGGGCGCGGAATTTTTGAACGAGCAGTACTTC
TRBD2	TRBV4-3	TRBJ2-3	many	CASSQSPLAAASTDTQYF	TGCGCCAGCAGCCAGTCCCCACTAGCGGCAGCTAGCACAGATACGCAGTATTTT
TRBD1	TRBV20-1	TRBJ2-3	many	CSASRTGQGDTQYF	TGCAGTGCAAGCCGGACAGGGCAGGGGGATACGCAGTATTTT
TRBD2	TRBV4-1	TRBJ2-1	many	CASSQLGLVLYNEQFF	TGCGCCAGCAGCCAACTGGGACTAGTCCTTTACAATGAGCAGTTCTTC
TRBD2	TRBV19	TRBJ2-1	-	CASSPSGSGVYNEQFF	TGTGCCAGTAGTCCCTCGGGTAGCGGGGTTTACAATGAGCAGTTCTTC
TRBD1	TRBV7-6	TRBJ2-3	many	CASSLATGGGTDTQYF	TGTGCCAGCAGCTTAGCGACAGGGGGCGGCACAGATACGCAGTATTTT
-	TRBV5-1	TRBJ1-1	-	CASSLEGTWGPVAFF	TGCGCCAGCAGCTTGGAAGGGACATGGGGCCCGGTAGCCTTCTTT
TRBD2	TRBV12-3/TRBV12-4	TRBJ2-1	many	CASSSGGGSYNEQFF	TGTGCCAGCAGTAGCGGGGGGGGATCCTACAATGAGCAGTTCTTC
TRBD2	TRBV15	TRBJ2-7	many	CATSMGGNYEQYF	TGTGCCACCAGCATGGGGGGGAACTACGAGCAGTACTTC
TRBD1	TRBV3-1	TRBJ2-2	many	CASSQGTVSTGELFF	TGTGCCAGCAGCCAGGGGACAGTAAGCACCGGGGAGCTGTTTTTT
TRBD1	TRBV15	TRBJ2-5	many	CATSRVGTGNQETQYF	TGTGCCACCAGCAGAGTCGGGACAGGGAACCAAGAGACCCAGTACTTC